This T cell receptor beta chain was sequenced during a study of T cell responses to AZD1222 COVID-19 vaccine. Whole-study findings and limits: In the spike-specific TCR repertoire, nearly half reportedly target unmutated variant regions. White British ancestry dominated among donors, who included more females, and clonal diversity was possibly underestimated. Spike as a whole was targeted by vaccine-associated CD4 TCRs, dominant at 160-218 and 743-854.

The CDR3 extends over 15 amino acids. Germline loops: CDR1 SGHTA, CDR2 FQGNSA. The V gene end was trimmed by 2 bases and the J gene end by 2 bases; junction bases not matched to a gene: 4. Pooling was applied to second doses at about 4 or about 12 weeks. Concerning this clone: The target antigen is unknown.

The repertoire was sequenced with immunoSEQ multiplex PCR; TCRdb's copy has only in-frame clones and lacks some. The sample carries over 75,000 clones, approximately 83% recorded once. Sequencing used peripheral blood, obtained 28 days after the second AZD1222 dose. The gene calls are TRBV7-2 and TRBJ2-3; the match to TRBD2 covers 7 bases. The receptor comes from an adult who received the AZD1222 COVID-19 vaccine. The CDR3 here is CASSLQAGSTDTQYF. CDR3 bases: TGTGCCAGCAGCTTACAAGCGGGATCCACAGATACGCAGTATTTT.